This TCR beta chain was sequenced during a study of identical twins. The CDR3 consists of 13 residues. Germline V gene lookup returns CDR1 DFQATT and CDR2 SNEGSKA (reference sequence). V dropped 5 bases and J dropped 1 base, with 12 bases sitting between them. MiXCR, applied by TCRdb to the 5' RACE reads, yields one record per CDR3 protein. The sample consists of about 810,000 distinct CDR3 sequences, roughly 12% of them appearing once. About this clonotype: Its antigen is currently unknown.

Study outcomes and limitations: Researchers caution that invariant MAIT and iNKT cells could partly confound zero-insertion analyses.

This sample also belongs to another study, concerning yellow fever vaccine responses in identical twins.

This chain joins TRBV20-1 and TRBJ2-7; possibly TRBD1 for D (5 bases). This receptor was obtained from a woman between 18 and 29 years old in good health. Specimen: PBMCs. The CDR3 sequence: CSALKDSSYEQYV. The CDR3 DNA reads as TGCAGTGCTTTAAAAGACAGTTCCTACGAGCAGTACGTC.